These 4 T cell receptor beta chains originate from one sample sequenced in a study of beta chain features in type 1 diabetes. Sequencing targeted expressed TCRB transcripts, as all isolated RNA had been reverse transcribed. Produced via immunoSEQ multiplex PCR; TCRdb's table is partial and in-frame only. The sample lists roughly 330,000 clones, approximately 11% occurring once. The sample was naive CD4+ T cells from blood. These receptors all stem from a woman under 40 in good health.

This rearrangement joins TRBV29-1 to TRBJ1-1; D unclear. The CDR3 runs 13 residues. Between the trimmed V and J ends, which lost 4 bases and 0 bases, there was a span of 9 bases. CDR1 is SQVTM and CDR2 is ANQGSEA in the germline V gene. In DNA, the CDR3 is TGCAGCGTTGTCCCGGTGTTGAACACTGAAGCTTTCTTT. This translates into CSVVPVLNTEAFF.

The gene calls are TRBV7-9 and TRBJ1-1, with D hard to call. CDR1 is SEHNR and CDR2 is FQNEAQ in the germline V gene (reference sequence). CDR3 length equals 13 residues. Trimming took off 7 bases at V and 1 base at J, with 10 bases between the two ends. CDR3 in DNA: TGTGCCAGCACCCGGGTGGGGAACACTGAAGCTTTCTTT. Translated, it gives CASTRVGNTEAFF.

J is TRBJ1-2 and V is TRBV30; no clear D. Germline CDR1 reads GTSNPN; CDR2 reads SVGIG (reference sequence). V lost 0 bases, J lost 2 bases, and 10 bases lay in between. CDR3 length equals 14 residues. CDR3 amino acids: CAWSVYRSNYGYTF. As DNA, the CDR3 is TGTGCCTGGAGTGTGTACAGATCAAACTATGGCTACACCTTC.

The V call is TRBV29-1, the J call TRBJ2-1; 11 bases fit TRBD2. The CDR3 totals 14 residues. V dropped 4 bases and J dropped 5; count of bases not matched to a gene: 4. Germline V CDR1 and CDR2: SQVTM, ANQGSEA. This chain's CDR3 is CSVVSGRADNEQFF. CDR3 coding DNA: TGCAGCGTTGTTAGCGGGAGGGCCGACAATGAGCAGTTCTTC.